The 3 T cell receptor beta chains presented below share a single source sample, sequenced in a study of CD8 T cells in ankylosing spondylitis. TCRdb re-called the 5' RACE reads through MiXCR, storing one row per CDR3 protein. The sample holds about 150,000 distinct CDR3 sequences; approximately 44% are singletons and the top ten take 12% to 15%. Sequences were obtained from synovial fluid, either unsorted or a sorted T cell fraction (not recorded which). The receptors were sampled from a male donor with ankylosing spondylitis.

This clonotype was picked up a small number of times. The chain is built from TRBV2 and TRBJ2-7; D is uncertain. Germline V gene sequence: CDR1 SNHLY, CDR2 FYNNEI. The CDR3 length is 13 residues. V lost 7 bases and J 0 bases, leaving 10 bases between the germline ends. The CDR3 DNA follows: TGTGCCAGCAACGACGTCAGCTCCTACGAGCAGTACTTC. This sequence encodes CASNDVSSYEQYF.

This sequence joins TRBV7-2 and TRBJ2-7, with D perhaps TRBD1 or TRBD2 (6 bases each). This CDR3 is 17 amino acids long. Germline lookup yields CDR1 SGHTA and CDR2 FQGNSA. Trimming removed 3 bases at V and 1 base at J, with 19 bases between. The CDR3 nucleotides read TGTGCCAGCAGCTTGTGGCCCTCGGGGGCAGCATCCTACGAGCAGTACTTC. It yields the protein CASSLWPSGAASYEQYF.

This clonotype was found a few times. The chain recombines TRBV20-1 with TRBJ2-7; weak D call: TRBD2 (7 bases). Per the germline V gene, CDR1 is DFQATT and CDR2 is SNEGSKA (reference sequence). Trimming removed 7 bases from V and 2 bases from J, with 18 bases in between. There are 14 residues in the CDR3. The CDR3 nucleotides read TGCAGTGAGGGGGGGGCCTTCCTAGCCTACGAGCAGTACTTC. Its translation is CSEGGAFLAYEQYF.